This T cell receptor beta chain was sequenced in a study of T-cell memory formation after mild COVID-19. Study at large: Largely donor-specific sequence clusters came from two donors.

The CDR3 contains 15 residues. In germline, CDR1 is DFQATT, CDR2 SNEGSKA (reference sequence). With 1 base clipped from V and 6 bases from J, the junction kept 7 bases outside the gene matches. TCRdb reprocessed the 5' RACE reads with MiXCR, giving one entry per CDR3 protein. The profile shows about 560,000 distinct CDR3 sequences, over 15% of them singletons. Sequenced input: PBMCs or a T cell subset sorted from them (not recorded which). The chain uses TRBV20-1 and TRBJ2-1, with 9 bases that match TRBD2. This clonotype was sampled from an adult woman who had mild COVID-19 (a few samples of this study predate the infection). Cell type and time point are not known. Written as DNA, the CDR3 is TGCAGTGCTAGAGCTTTGGGACTAGCTGCCAATGAGCAGTTCTTC. Amino acid sequence: CSARALGLAANEQFF.